A single sample is the source of the 4 T cell receptor beta chains below, sequenced in a study of T-cell reconstitution after alpha-beta-depleted transplantation in children. A TCRbeta library incorporating unique molecular identifiers was prepared. TCRdb re-called the PCR reads through MiXCR, storing one row per CDR3 protein. Of about 230,000 distinct CDR3 sequences detected, roughly a tenth appear once; the ten largest clones hold roughly 30%. The specimen comprised PBMCs, sampled before TCRalphabeta/CD19-depleted stem cell transplant. The receptor source for this set is a child less than two years old with acute myeloid leukemia, due to receive a stem cell transplant.

This clonotype occurred a few times. The gene calls are TRBV18 and TRBJ1-6; 7 bases agree with TRBD1. Germline V gene sequence: CDR1 KGHSH, CDR2 LQKENI. Trimming removed 6 bases from V and 11 bases from J; junction bases left unmatched: 7. CDR3 length: 13 amino acids. The CDR3 is CASSPGQEAPLHF. The CDR3 DNA sequence: TGTGCCAGCTCTCCTGGACAGGAAGCACCCCTCCACTTT.

There are many counts of this clonotype. The rearrangement uses TRBV7-9 and TRBJ2-3; D is uncertain. This CDR3 spans 14 amino acids. The V end was cut by 5 bases, the J end by 4 bases, with 13 bases between. Per germline, CDR1 SEHNR and CDR2 FQNEAQ (reference sequence). CDR3 residues: CASSHPPRADTQYF. CDR3 bases: TGTGCCAGCAGCCACCCCCCCCGAGCAGATACGCAGTATTTT.

This rearrangement joins TRBV13 to TRBJ2-7; maybe TRBD1 (6 bases). The germline V gene encodes CDR1 PRHDT and CDR2 FYEKMQ (reference sequence). The CDR3 runs to 16 residues. The ends were cut back, 2 bases at V and 4 bases at J, with 18 bases in the middle. The CDR3 DNA follows: TGTGCCAGCAGCTTAACCTCGGGACACAAACGGTACGAGCAGTACTTC. Protein: CASSLTSGHKRYEQYF.

This clonotype was seen repeatedly, ten times or more. The J gene is TRBJ2-2, the V gene TRBV6-1; D perhaps matches TRBD1 (6 bases). Trimming shortened V by 7 bases and J by 0 bases, and 12 bases separated the two germline ends. Germline loops: CDR1 MNHNS, CDR2 SASEGT. CDR3 size: 15 residues. CDR3 residues: CASTSGQTNTGELFF. In nucleotides, the CDR3 is TGTGCCAGCACCTCCGGACAGACGAACACCGGGGAGCTGTTTTTT.